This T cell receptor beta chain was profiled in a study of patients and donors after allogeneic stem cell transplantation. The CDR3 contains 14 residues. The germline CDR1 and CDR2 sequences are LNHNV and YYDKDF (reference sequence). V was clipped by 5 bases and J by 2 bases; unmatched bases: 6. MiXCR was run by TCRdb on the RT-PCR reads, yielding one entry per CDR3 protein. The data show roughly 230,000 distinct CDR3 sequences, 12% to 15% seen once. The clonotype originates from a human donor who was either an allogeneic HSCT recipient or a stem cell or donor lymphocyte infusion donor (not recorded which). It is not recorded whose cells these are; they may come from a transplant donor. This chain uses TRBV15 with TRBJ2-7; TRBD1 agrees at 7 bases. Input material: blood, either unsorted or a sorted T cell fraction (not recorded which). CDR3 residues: CATSWAGGPYEQYF. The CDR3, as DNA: TGTGCCACCAGCTGGGCAGGGGGACCCTACGAGCAGTACTTC.